This is a list of T cell receptor beta chains from one sample in a study of OX40 agonist ivuxolimab in advanced cancers. Clones were sequenced by immunoSEQ multiplex PCR, and TCRdb holds only the in-frame ones, with some missing. Here the sample spans fewer than 25,000 clones, 85% being singletons. The sample was CD4+ or CD8+ T cells sorted from blood, taken in a trial of the OX40 agonist ivuxolimab. All receptors derive from an adult with an advanced solid tumor such as melanoma, head and neck, liver or kidney cancer. CDR3s include the opening cysteine and the closing phenylalanine or tryptophan. D genes are given only for firm matches. Some rows have no size entry. The others give once, few or many, or a class for an expanded clone.

CDR3aa	CDR3nt	j_gene	abundance	d_gene	v_gene
CASSLGTSEAYEQYF	TGTGCCAGCTCACTGGGGACTAGCGAGGCCTACGAGCAGTACTTC	TRBJ2-7	-	TRBD2	TRBV18
CASGKAAGSYEQYF	TGTGCCAGCGGTAAGGCGGCAGGGAGCTACGAGCAGTACTTC	TRBJ2-7	-	-	TRBV6-1
CASSKTSGAFGEQFF	TGTGCCAGTAGTAAGACTAGCGGGGCCTTCGGGGAGCAGTTCTTC	TRBJ2-1	-	TRBD2	TRBV19
CASSSTGFYEQYF	TGTGCCAGCAGTTCAACAGGGTTCTACGAGCAGTACTTC	TRBJ2-7	-	-	TRBV6-5
CASSPHAGGVNQETQYF	TGTGCCAGCAGCCCCCATGCGGGAGGAGTCAACCAAGAGACCCAGTACTTC	TRBJ2-5	-	TRBD2	TRBV9
CASSLGGNYEQYF	TGTGCCAGCAGCTTAGGGGGGAATTACGAGCAGTACTTC	TRBJ2-7	-	-	TRBV7-8
CASSRRLAGSYEQYF	TGTGCCAGCAGCCGGAGACTAGCGGGATCGTACGAGCAGTACTTC	TRBJ2-7	-	TRBD2	TRBV7-8
CASSENIRETQYF	TGCGCCAGCAGTGAGAATATCAGAGAGACCCAGTACTTC	TRBJ2-5	-	-	TRBV10-1
CASSPRVAGGAYNEQFF	TGTGCCAGCAGCCCCCGCGTAGCGGGGGGGGCCTACAATGAGCAGTTCTTC	TRBJ2-1	-	TRBD2	TRBV7-3
CASSLDGAHGNQPQHF	TGCGCCAGCAGCTTGGACGGGGCACATGGCAATCAGCCCCAGCATTTT	TRBJ1-5	-	-	TRBV5-1
CASSDPQGAFDEQFF	TGTGCCAGCAGTGATCCTCAGGGGGCATTCGATGAGCAGTTCTTC	TRBJ2-1	-	TRBD1	TRBV6-1
CASSVKGGSTDTQYF	TGTGCCAGCAGCGTAAAGGGAGGAAGTACAGATACGCAGTATTTT	TRBJ2-3	-	-	TRBV9
CASSPLGGGQDEKLFF	TGTGCCAGCAGCCCCCTCGGGGGGGGGCAGGATGAAAAACTGTTTTTT	TRBJ1-4	-	-	TRBV27
CASSLNNRRTSNNEQFF	TGTGCCAGCAGCTTAAATAATCGGAGGACTAGTAACAATGAGCAGTTCTTC	TRBJ2-1	-	TRBD2	TRBV7-6
CASSLGGAGGENIQYF	TGTGCCAGCAGCTTAGGGGGAGCGGGAGGGGAGAACATTCAGTACTTC	TRBJ2-4	-	TRBD2	TRBV7-2
CASSPRDHSYNEQFF	TGTGCCAGCAGCCCCCGGGACCATTCCTACAATGAGCAGTTCTTC	TRBJ2-1	-	-	TRBV7-8
CASSLVNGVPTDTQYF	TGCGCCAGCAGCTTGGTAAATGGGGTCCCCACAGATACGCAGTATTTT	TRBJ2-3	-	-	TRBV5-1
CASSSGLGTDTQYF	TGTGCCAGCAGCTCTGGACTGGGCACAGATACGCAGTATTTT	TRBJ2-3	-	-	TRBV7-3
CASSYSGADTEAFF	TGTGCCAGCAGTTACTCGGGGGCCGACACTGAAGCTTTCTTT	TRBJ1-1	once	-	TRBV6-5
CASGRQQPGYNEQFF	TGTGCTAGTGGCAGACAACAGCCGGGTTACAATGAGCAGTTCTTC	TRBJ2-1	-	-	TRBV12-5
CASSPLQGTAYEQYF	TGCGCCAGCAGCCCATTACAGGGTACGGCCTACGAGCAGTACTTC	TRBJ2-7	-	-	TRBV5-1
CASSQSGQGNDEQYF	TGCGCCAGCAGCCAATCTGGGCAGGGGAATGACGAGCAGTACTTC	TRBJ2-7	-	-	TRBV4-1